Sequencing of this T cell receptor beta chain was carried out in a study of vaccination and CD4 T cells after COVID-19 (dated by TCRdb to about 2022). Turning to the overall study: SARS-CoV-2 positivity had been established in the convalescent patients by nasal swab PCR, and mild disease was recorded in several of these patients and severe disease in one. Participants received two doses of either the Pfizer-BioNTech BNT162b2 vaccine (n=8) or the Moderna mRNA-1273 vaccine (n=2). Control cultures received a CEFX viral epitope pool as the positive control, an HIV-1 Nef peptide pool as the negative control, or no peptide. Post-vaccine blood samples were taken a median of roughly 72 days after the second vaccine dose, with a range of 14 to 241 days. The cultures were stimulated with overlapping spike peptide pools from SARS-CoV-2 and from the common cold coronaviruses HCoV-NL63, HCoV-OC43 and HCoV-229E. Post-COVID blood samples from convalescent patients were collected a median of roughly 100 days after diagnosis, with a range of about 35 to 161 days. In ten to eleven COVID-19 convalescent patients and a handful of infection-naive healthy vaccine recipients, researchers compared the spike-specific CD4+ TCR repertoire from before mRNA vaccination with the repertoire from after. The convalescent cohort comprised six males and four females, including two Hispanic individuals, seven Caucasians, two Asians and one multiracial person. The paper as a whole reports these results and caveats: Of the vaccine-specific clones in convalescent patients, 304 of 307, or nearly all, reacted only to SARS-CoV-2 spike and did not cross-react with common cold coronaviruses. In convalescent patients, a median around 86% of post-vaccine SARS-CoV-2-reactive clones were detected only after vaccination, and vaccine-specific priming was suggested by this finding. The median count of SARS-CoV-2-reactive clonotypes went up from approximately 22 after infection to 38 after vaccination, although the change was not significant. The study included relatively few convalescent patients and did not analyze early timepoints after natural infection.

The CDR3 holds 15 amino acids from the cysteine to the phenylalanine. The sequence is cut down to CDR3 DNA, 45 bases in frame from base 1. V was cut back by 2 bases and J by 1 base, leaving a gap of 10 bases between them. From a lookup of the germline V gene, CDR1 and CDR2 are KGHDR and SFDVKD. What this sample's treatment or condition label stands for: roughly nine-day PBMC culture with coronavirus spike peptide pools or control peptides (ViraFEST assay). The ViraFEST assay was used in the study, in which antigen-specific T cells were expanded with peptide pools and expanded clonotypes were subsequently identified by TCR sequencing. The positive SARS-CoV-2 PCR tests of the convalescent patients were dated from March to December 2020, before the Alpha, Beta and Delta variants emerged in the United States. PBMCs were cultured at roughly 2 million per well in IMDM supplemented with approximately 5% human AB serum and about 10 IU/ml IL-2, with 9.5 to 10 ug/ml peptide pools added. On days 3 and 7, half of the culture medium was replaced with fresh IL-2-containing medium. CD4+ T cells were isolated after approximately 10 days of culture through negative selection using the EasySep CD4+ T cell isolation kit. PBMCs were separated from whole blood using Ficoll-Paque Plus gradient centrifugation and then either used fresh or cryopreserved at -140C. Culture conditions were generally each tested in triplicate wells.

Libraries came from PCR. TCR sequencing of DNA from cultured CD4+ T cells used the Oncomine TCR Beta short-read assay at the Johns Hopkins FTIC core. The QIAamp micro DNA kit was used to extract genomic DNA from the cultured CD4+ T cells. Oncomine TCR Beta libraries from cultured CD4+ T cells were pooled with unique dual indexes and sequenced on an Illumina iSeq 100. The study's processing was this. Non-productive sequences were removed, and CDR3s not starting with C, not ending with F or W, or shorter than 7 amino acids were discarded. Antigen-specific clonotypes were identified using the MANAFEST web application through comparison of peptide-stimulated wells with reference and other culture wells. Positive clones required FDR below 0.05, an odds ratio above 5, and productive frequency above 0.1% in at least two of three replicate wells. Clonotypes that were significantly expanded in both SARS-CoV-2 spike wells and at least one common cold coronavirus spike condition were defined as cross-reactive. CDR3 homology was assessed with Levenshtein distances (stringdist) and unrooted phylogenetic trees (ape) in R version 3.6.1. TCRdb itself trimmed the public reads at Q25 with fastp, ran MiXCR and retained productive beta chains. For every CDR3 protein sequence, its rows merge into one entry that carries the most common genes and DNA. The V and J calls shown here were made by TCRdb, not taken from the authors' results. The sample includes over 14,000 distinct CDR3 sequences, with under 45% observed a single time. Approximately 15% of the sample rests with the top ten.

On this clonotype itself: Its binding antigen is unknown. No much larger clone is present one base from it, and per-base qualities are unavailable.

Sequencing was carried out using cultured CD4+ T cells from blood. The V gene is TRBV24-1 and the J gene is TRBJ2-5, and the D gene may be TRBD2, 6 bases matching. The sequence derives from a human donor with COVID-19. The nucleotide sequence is TGTGCCACCAGTGATTCTCAGCGGGCCCAAGAGACCCAGTACTTC. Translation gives CATSDSQRAQETQYF.